This TCR beta chain was observed in a study of blood T cell repertoires in COVID-19. Study-level background: The samples span acute and convalescent COVID-19 from the United States, Italy and Spain.

Libraries were prepared by immunoSEQ multiplex PCR; TCRdb keeps only in-frame clonotypes and omits some of them. The top ten hold 2.1% of the sample, which has 85,000 to 100,000 clones, 85% to 90% seen once. The sequence derives from a man between 45 and 60 years old with COVID-19, enrolled during active disease. Sequencing was carried out using peripheral blood.

CDR3 bases: TGTGCCAGCAGCACCAGGGATGGGAATCAGCCCCAGCATTTT. Translation gives CASSTRDGNQPQHF. This chain connects TRBV5-5 to TRBJ1-5; D might be TRBD1 (5 bases). Germline V CDR1 and CDR2: SGHKS, YYEKEE (reference sequence). V lost 4 bases to trimming and J lost 4 bases, with 12 bases between them. The length of the CDR3 is 14 residues.